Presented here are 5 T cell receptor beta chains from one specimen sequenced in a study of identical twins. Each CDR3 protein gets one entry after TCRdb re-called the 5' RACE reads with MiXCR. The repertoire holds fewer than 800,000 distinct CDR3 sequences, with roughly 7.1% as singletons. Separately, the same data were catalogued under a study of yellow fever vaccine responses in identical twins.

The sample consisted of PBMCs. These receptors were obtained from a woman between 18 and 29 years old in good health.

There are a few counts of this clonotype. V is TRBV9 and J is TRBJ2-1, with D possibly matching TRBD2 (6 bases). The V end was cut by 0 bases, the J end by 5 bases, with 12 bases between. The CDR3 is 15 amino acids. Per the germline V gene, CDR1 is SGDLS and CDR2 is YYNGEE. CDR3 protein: CASSVGNSGDNEQFF. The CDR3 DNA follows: TGTGCCAGCAGCGTAGGTAATAGCGGAGACAATGAGCAGTTCTTC.

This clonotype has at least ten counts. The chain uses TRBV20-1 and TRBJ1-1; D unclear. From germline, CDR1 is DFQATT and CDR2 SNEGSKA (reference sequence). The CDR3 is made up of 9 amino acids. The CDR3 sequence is CTSGEEAFF. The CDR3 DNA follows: TGCACCTCGGGCGAAGAAGCTTTCTTT.

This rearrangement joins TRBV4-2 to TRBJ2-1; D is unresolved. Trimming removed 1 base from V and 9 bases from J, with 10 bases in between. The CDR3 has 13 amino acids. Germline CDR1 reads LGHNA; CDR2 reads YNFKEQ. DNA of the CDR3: TGTGCCAGCAGCCAAGCAAAGCATCCTGAGCAGTTCTTC. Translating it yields CASSQAKHPEQFF.

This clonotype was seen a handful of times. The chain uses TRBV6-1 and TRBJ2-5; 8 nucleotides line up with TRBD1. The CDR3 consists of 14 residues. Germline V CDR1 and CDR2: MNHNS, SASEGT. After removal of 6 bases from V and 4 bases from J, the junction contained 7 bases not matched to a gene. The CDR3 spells CASRIQGAGETQYF. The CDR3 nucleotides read TGTGCCAGCAGAATCCAGGGGGCCGGAGAGACCCAGTACTTC.

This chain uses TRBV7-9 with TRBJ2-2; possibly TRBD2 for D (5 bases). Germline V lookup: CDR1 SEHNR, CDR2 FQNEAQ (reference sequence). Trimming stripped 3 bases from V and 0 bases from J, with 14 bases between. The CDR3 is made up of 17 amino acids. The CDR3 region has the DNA TGTGCCAGCAGCTTGAGTTTGTGGGAGTCGAACACCGGGGAGCTGTTTTTT. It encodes CASSLSLWESNTGELFF.